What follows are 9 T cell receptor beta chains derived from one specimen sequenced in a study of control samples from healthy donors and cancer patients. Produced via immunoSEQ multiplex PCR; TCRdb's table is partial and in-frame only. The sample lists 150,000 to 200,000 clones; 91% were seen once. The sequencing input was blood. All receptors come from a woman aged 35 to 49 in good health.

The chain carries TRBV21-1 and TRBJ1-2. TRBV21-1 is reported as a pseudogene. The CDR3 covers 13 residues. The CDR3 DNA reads TGTGCCAGCAGCAAAGAGACGGACTATGGCTACACCTTC. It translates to CASSKETDYGYTF.

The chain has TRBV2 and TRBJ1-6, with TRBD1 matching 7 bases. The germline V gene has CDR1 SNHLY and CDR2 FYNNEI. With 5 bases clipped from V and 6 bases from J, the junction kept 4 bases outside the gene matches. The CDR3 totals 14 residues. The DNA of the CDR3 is TGTGCCAGCAGTCCGAACAGGGGTAATTCACCCCTCCACTTT. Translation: CASSPNRGNSPLHF.

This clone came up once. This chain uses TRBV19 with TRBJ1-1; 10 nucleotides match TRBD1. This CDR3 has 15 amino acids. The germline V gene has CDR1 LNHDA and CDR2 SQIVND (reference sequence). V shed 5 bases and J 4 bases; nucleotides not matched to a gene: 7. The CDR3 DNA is TGTGCCAGTAGTCCAGGTTGGACAGGGGGCACTGAAGCTTTCTTT. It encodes CASSPGWTGGTEAFF.

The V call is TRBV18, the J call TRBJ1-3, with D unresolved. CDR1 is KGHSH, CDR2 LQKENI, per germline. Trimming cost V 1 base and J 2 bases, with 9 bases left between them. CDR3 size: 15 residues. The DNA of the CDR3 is TGTGCCAGCTCACCACAGGGTAATACTGGAAACACCATATATTTT. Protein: CASSPQGNTGNTIYF.

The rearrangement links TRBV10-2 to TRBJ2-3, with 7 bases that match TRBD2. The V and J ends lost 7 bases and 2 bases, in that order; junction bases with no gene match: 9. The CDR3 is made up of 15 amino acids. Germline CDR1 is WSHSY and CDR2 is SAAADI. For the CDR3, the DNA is TGCGCCAGCATAGGGGCTAGCGGAACCACAGATACGCAGTATTTT. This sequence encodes CASIGASGTTDTQYF.

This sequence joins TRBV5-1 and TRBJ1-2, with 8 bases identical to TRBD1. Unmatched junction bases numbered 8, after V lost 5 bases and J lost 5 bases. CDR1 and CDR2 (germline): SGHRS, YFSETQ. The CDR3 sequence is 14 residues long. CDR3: CASRSTGGQYGYTF. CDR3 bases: TGCGCCAGCAGGTCCACAGGGGGTCAGTATGGCTACACCTTC.

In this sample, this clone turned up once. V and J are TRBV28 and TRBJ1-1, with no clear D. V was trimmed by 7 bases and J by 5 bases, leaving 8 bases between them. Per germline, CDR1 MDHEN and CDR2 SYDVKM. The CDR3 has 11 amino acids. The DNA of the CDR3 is TGTGCCAGCACCTGGGTGACTGAAGCTTTCTTT. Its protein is CASTWVTEAFF.

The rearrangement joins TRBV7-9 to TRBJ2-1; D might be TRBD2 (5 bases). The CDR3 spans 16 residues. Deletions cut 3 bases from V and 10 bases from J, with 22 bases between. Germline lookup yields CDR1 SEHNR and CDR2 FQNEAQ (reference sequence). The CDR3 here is CASSFGQQLLGGEQFF. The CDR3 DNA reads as TGTGCCAGCAGCTTTGGTCAGCAGCTCCTCGGAGGCGAGCAGTTCTTC.

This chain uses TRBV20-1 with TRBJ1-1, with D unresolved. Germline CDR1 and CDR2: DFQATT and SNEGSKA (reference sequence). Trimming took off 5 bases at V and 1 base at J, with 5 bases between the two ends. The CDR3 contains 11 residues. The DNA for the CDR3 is TGCAGTGCTCCTCAGAACACTGAAGCTTTCTTT. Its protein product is CSAPQNTEAFF.